Given below is one T cell receptor beta chain in context. Its antigen is unknown. A universal primer site came from template switching; cDNA carried unique molecular identifiers. TCRdb recomputed calls from the 5' RACE reads with MiXCR, one row per CDR3 protein. The sample carries about 430,000 distinct CDR3 sequences, around a sixth recorded once. All donors comprised healthy Caucasians. The data belong to a study of identical twins. CDR3 length equals 15 residues. The V and J ends lost 0 bases and 10 bases respectively, with 14 bases between them. Germline assignment: CDR1 SGHRS and CDR2 YFSETQ. Study-level findings and limits: Twins showed weaker excess sharing in their beta out-of-frame sequences. In zero-insertion analyses, partial confounding could arise from invariant MAIT and iNKT cells.

The chain couples TRBV5-1 to TRBJ1-6; no reliable D call. The TCR originated in a man aged 50 or older in good health. The sample taken for sequencing was naive T cells sorted from blood. This chain's CDR3 is CASSLAGVGYSPLHF. As DNA, the CDR3 is TGCGCCAGCAGCTTGGCGGGAGTAGGGTACTCACCCCTCCACTTT.